This passage covers 30 T cell receptor beta chains from one sample sequenced in a study of monozygotic twins with inflammatory bowel disease. Reanalyzing the 5' RACE reads, TCRdb keeps one entry per CDR3 protein, without DNA. The sample data list about 110,000 distinct CDR3 sequences. Specimen: blood. The receptor source for this set is a human donor with ulcerative colitis or Crohn's disease, or a healthy co-twin of an affected twin (not recorded which).

V usage is TRBV20-1 and J usage is TRBJ2-7. The CDR3 has 15 amino acids. CDR1 and CDR2 (germline): DFQATT, SNEGSKA (reference sequence). The CDR3 loop is CSAPAVGGAPYEQYF.

The chain uses TRBV6-5 and TRBJ2-6. CDR3 size: 13 residues. CDR1 and CDR2 from the germline V gene are MNHEY and SVGAGI. CDR3 sequence reads: CAGVRVTANVLTF.

The chain carries TRBV28 and TRBJ2-1. Germline V gene sequence: CDR1 MDHEN, CDR2 SYDVKM. This CDR3 contains 14 residues. This chain's CDR3 is CASRWASSYNEQFF. Drawing the rest from reference TRBV28 and TRBJ2-1, the complete variable domain is DVKVTQSSRYLVKRTGEKVFLECVQDMDHENMFWYRQDPGLGLRLIYFSYDVKMKEKGDIPEGYSVSREKKERFSLILESASTNQTSMYLCASRWASSYNEQFFGPGTRLTVL.

V and J are TRBV7-3 and TRBJ2-2; no DNA is available, so the TRBD1 call from TCRdb remains unchecked. CDR3 size: 15 residues. The germline V gene has CDR1 SGHTA and CDR2 FQGTGA. Here the CDR3 reads CASSLWGASTGELFF.

The V and J genes are TRBV2 and TRBJ1-2. CDR1 is SNHLY, CDR2 FYNNEI, per germline. The CDR3 length is 13 residues. The CDR3 region is CASRNRFLYGYTF.

This chain connects TRBV6-2 or TRBV6-3 to TRBJ1-5. The CDR3 contains 12 residues. The germline gives CDR1 MNHEY, CDR2 SVGEGT. The CDR3: CASSSGLQPQHF.

V usage is TRBV4-1 and J usage is TRBJ2-7; TCRdb calls TRBD2, which cannot be checked without DNA. CDR3 length: 17 amino acids. CDR1 is MGHRA and CDR2 is YSYEKL in the germline V gene. The CDR3 is CASSPSPLAGLSYEQYF.

The rearrangement uses TRBV5-1 and TRBJ1-6; TCRdb selects TRBD1, and the lack of DNA leaves this call unchecked. CDR1 SGHRS and CDR2 YFSETQ come from the germline V gene. The CDR3 loop spans 14 amino acids. The CDR3 reads CASSLQGSNSPLHF.

J is TRBJ2-5 and V is TRBV9; there is no DNA to check the TCRdb D call of TRBD2. The length of the CDR3 is 15 residues. Germline assignment: CDR1 SGDLS and CDR2 YYNGEE. The chain's CDR3 is CASSYKIAEQETQYF.

The rearrangement uses TRBV21-1 and TRBJ2-1; TCRdb proposes TRBD1, but this gene call is untestable without DNA. TRBV21-1 is marked as a pseudogene. The CDR3 covers 16 residues. The CDR3 region is CASSKRVDRVVNEQFF.

This sequence joins TRBV5-1 and TRBJ2-3; TCRdb selects TRBD2, and the lack of DNA leaves this call unchecked. The CDR3 length is 18 residues. Germline V gene sequence: CDR1 SGHRS, CDR2 YFSETQ. The CDR3 spells CASSLVYGLAGDTDTQYF.

V gene TRBV29-1 combines with J gene TRBJ2-5. Germline V gives CDR1 SQVTM, CDR2 ANQGSEA. The length of the CDR3 is 13 residues. This chain's CDR3 is CSVDGQAQETQYF.

The chain's CDR3 is CASSPSYSGANVLTF. The chain joins TRBV7-3 to TRBJ2-6; TCRdb picks TRBD2, but there is no DNA to check that call. CDR1 and CDR2 from the germline V gene are SGHTA and FQGTGA. The CDR3 spans 15 residues.

The chain carries TRBV25-1 and TRBJ2-3; no DNA is available, so the TRBD2 call from TCRdb remains unchecked. Per germline, CDR1 MGHDK and CDR2 SYGVNS. The CDR3 length is 18 residues. Here the CDR3 reads CASSELGTSISSTDTQYF.

Here the CDR3 reads CASSAGVDSGNTIYF. This chain uses TRBV2 with TRBJ1-3. CDR3 length equals 15 residues. Germline V CDR1 and CDR2: SNHLY, FYNNEI.

The rearrangement uses TRBV18 and TRBJ1-5; TCRdb gives TRBD1 as the D gene, but with no DNA this cannot be confirmed. The CDR3 runs 15 residues. Germline CDR1 and CDR2: KGHSH and LQKENI. This CDR3 reads CASSPTGGTTQPQHF.

The gene calls are TRBV5-1 and TRBJ2-1; TCRdb lists TRBD1, though no DNA is available to test this call. This CDR3 spans 15 amino acids. The germline gives CDR1 SGHRS, CDR2 YFSETQ. CDR3: CASSRPPDGGNEQFF.

V is TRBV28 and J is TRBJ1-5; the TRBD1 assignment by TCRdb is unverifiable without DNA. CDR3 length equals 16 residues. Germline lookup yields CDR1 MDHEN and CDR2 SYDVKM. The CDR3 spells CASSPPGGQGIQPQHF.

The rearrangement uses TRBV28 and TRBJ2-7; TCRdb's D gene call, TRBD1, goes unchecked for lack of DNA. The CDR3 has 13 residues. Germline V gene data show CDR1 as MDHEN and CDR2 as SYDVKM. The CDR3: CASSSDRGPRQYF.

This chain joins TRBV20-1 and TRBJ1-5; the D call from TCRdb, TRBD1, cannot be confirmed without DNA. There are 16 residues in the CDR3. Germline V lookup: CDR1 DFQATT, CDR2 SNEGSKA (reference sequence). CDR3 region: CSARGVGEISNQPQHF.

The CDR3 reads CASSHVRLPYEQYF. The chain links TRBV12-3 or TRBV12-4 to TRBJ2-7. The CDR3 has 14 amino acids.

V is TRBV4-1 and J is TRBJ2-2. The CDR3 has 13 amino acids. Germline CDR1 and CDR2: MGHRA and YSYEKL. CDR3 sequence reads: CASSRTGQGRLFF.

The V and J genes are TRBV5-1 and TRBJ2-2; there is no DNA to check the TCRdb D call of TRBD1. The CDR3 runs to 13 residues. Germline CDR1 is SGHRS and CDR2 is YFSETQ. The chain's CDR3 is CASSPGFIGELFF.

The chain is built from TRBV29-1 and TRBJ2-7; TCRdb's D gene call, TRBD2, goes unchecked for lack of DNA. The CDR3 totals 14 residues. Germline V gene sequence: CDR1 SQVTM, CDR2 ANQGSEA. The chain's CDR3 is CSVLGLAGEYEQYF.

The rearrangement links TRBV7-2 to TRBJ2-1; without DNA, the TCRdb call of TRBD1 cannot be checked. The CDR3 has 13 amino acids. Germline values: CDR1 SGHTA, CDR2 FQGNSA. CDR3 sequence: CASKIGGYNEQFF.

The chain uses TRBV7-3 and TRBJ1-1; the D gene TCRdb calls, TRBD1, cannot be checked with no DNA. CDR1 and CDR2 (germline): SGHTA, FQGTGA. The CDR3 extends over 18 amino acids. CDR3 region: CASSLKAPGSTGVTEAFF.

The J gene is TRBJ2-7, the V gene TRBV7-2; TCRdb proposes TRBD1, but this gene call is untestable without DNA. Germline CDR1 and CDR2: SGHTA and FQGNSA. The CDR3 totals 15 residues. The CDR3 loop reads CASSLGPGHSYEQYF.

The genes are TRBV20-1 and TRBJ2-5; the TRBD2 assignment by TCRdb is unverifiable without DNA. The CDR3 runs to 13 residues. Germline V gene lookup returns CDR1 DFQATT and CDR2 SNEGSKA (reference sequence). The CDR3 sequence: CSAPGLGRETQYF.

The V gene is TRBV6-2 or TRBV6-3, the J gene TRBJ2-7; the TCRdb call, TRBD1, lacks DNA for checking. The CDR3 consists of 14 residues. Germline V CDR1 and CDR2: MNHEY, SVGEGT. This chain's CDR3 is CASSQTGGSYEQYF.

The chain links TRBV7-2 to TRBJ2-1; without DNA, the TCRdb call of TRBD2 cannot be checked. This CDR3 contains 16 residues. The germline V gene has CDR1 SGHTA and CDR2 FQGNSA. This chain's CDR3 is CASSLGLAGGDNEQFF.